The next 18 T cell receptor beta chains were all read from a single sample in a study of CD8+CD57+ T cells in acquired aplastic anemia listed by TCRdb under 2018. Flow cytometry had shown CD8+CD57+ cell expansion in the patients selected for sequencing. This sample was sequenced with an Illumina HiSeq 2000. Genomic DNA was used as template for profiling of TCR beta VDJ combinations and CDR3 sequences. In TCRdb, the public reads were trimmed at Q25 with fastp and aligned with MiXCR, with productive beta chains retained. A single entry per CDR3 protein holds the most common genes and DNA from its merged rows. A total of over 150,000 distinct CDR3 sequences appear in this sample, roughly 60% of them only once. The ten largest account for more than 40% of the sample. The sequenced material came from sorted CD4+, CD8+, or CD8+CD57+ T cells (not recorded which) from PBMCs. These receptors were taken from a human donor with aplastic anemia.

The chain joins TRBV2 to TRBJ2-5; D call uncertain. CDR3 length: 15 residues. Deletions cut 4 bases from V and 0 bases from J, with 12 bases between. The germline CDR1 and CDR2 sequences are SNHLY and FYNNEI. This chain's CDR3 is CASSASLEHQETQYF. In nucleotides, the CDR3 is TGTGCCAGCAGTGCCTCGCTGGAGCACCAAGAGACCCAGTACTTC.

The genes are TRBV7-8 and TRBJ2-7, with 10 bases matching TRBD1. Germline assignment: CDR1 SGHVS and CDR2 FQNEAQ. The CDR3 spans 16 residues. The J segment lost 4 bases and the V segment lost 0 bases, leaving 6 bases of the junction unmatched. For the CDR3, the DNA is TGTGCCAGCAGCTTAGCGCCTTTGGGACAGGGGTACGAGCAGTACTTC. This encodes CASSLAPLGQGYEQYF. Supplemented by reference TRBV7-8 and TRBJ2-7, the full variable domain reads GAGVSQSPRYKVAKRGQDVALRCDPISGHVSLFWYQQALGQGPEFLTYFQNEAQLDKSGLPSDRFFAERPEGSVSTLKIQRTQQEDSAVYLCASSLAPLGQGYEQYFGPGTRLTVT.

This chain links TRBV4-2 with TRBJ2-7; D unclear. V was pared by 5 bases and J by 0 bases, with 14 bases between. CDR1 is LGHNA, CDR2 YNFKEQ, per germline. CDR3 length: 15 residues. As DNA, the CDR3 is TGTGCCAGCAGCTTGGCCCCCCAGGCCTCCTACGAGCAGTACTTC. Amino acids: CASSLAPQASYEQYF.

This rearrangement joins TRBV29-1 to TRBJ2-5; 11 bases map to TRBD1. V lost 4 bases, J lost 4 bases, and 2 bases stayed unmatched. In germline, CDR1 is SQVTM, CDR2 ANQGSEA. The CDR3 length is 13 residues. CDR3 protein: CSVGTGGRETQYF. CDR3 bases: TGCAGCGTTGGGACAGGGGGCCGAGAGACCCAGTACTTC.

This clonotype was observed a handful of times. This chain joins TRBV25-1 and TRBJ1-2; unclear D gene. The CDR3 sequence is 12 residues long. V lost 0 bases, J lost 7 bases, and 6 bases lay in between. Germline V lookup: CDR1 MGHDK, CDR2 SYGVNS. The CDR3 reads CASSEYQSGYTF. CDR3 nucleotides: TGTGCCAGCAGTGAATACCAATCTGGCTACACCTTC.

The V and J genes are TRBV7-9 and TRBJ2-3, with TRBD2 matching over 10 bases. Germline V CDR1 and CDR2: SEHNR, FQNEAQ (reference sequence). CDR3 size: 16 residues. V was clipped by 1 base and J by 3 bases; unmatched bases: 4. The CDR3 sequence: CASSLDPSGGTDTQYF. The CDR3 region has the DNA TGTGCCAGCAGCTTAGACCCTAGCGGGGGAACAGATACGCAGTATTTT.

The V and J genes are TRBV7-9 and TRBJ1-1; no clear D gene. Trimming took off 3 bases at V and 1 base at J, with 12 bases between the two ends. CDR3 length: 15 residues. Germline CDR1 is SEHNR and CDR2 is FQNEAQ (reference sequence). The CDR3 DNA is TGTGCCAGCAGCTTGGTGACGTTCGCGAACACTGAAGCTTTCTTT. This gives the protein CASSLVTFANTEAFF.

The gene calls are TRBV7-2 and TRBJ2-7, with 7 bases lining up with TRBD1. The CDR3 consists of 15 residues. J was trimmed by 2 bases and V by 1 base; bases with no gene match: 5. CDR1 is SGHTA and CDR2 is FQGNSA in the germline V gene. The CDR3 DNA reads TGTGCCAGCAGCTTAGATCCAGGGGGTACCTACGAGCAGTACTTC. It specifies CASSLDPGGTYEQYF.

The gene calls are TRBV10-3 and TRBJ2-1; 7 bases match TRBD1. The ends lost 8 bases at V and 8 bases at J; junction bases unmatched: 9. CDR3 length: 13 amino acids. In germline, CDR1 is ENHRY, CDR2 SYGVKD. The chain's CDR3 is CAIRQGGQDEQFF. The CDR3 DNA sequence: TGTGCCATCCGTCAAGGGGGCCAGGATGAGCAGTTCTTC.

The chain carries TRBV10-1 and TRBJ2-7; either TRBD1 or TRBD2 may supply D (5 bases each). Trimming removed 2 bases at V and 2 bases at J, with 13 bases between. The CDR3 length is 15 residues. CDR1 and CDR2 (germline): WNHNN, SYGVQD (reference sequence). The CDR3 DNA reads TGCGCCAGCAGTGAGATAGGGGACGGACCCTACGAGCAGTACTTC. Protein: CASSEIGDGPYEQYF.

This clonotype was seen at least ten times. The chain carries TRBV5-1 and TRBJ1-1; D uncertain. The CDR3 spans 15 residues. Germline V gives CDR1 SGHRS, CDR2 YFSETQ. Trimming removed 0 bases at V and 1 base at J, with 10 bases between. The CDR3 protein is CASSLVGGKNTEAFF. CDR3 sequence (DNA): TGCGCCAGCAGCTTGGTAGGAGGGAAGAACACTGAAGCTTTCTTT.

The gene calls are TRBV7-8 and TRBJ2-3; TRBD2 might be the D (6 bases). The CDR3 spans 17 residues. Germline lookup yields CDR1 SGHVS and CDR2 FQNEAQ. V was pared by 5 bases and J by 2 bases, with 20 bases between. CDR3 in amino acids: CASSLVGRTTYTDTQYF. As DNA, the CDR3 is TGTGCCAGCAGCCTAGTAGGAAGGACTACCTACACAGATACGCAGTATTTT. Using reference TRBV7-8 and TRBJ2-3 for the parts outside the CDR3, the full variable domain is GAGVSQSPRYKVAKRGQDVALRCDPISGHVSLFWYQQALGQGPEFLTYFQNEAQLDKSGLPSDRFFAERPEGSVSTLKIQRTQQEDSAVYLCASSLVGRTTYTDTQYFGPGTRLTVL.

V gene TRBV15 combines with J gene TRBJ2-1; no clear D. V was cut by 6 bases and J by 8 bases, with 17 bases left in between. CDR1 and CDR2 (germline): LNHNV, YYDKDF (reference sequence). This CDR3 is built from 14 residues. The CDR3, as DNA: TGTGCCACCAGGATCACAGCCCCCCGGGATGAGCAGTTCTTC. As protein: CATRITAPRDEQFF.

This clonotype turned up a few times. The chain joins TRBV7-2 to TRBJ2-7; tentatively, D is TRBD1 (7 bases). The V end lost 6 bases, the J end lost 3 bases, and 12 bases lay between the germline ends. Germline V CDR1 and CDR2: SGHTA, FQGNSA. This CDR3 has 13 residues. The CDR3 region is CASSSQGGYEQYF. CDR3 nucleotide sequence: TGTGCCAGCAGTTCGCAGGGGGGCTACGAGCAGTACTTC.

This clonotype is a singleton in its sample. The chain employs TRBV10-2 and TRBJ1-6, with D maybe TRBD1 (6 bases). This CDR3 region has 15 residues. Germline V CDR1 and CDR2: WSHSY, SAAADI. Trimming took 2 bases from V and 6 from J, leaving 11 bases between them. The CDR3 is CASSEGGAGNSPLHF. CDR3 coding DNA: TGCGCCAGCAGTGAGGGGGGGGCTGGTAATTCACCCCTCCACTTT.

The CDR3 protein is CASSAAGQGDTEAFF. CDR3 DNA: TGTGCCAGTAGCGCCGCCGGACAGGGCGACACTGAAGCTTTCTTT. This chain joins TRBV19 and TRBJ1-1; 8 bases fit TRBD1. J was trimmed by 3 bases and V by 6 bases; bases with no gene match: 9. CDR1 is LNHDA, CDR2 SQIVND, per germline (reference sequence). This CDR3 is 15 amino acids long.

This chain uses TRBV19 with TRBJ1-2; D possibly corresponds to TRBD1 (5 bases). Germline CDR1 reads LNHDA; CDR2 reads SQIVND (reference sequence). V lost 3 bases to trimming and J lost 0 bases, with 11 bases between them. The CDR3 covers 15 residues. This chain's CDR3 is CASSIGQGANYGYTF. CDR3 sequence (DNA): TGTGCCAGTAGTATTGGGCAGGGAGCTAACTATGGCTACACCTTC. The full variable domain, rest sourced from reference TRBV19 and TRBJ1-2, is DGGITQSPKYLFRKEGQNVTLSCEQNLNHDAMYWYRQDPGQGLRLIYYSQIVNDFQKGDIAEGYSVSREKKESFPLTVTSAQKNPTAFYLCASSIGQGANYGYTFGSGTRLTVV.

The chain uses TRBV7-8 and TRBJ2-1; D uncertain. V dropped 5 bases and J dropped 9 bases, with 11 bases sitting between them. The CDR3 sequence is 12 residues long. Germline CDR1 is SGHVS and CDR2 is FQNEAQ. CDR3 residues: CASSQTGFEQFF. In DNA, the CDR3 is TGTGCCAGCAGCCAGACGGGTTTTGAGCAGTTCTTC.